This passage covers 8 T cell receptor beta chains from one sample sequenced in a study of shared clonotypes between healthy human individuals. Measured with immunoSEQ multiplex PCR; TCRdb has only the in-frame clones, and not every one. The sample has about 2 million clones, over 85% seen once. Selected positively for CCR7 and CD45RO-negative, naive CD8 cells excluded terminally differentiated effector memory CD45RA+ cells. The specimen sequenced was naive CD8+ T cells sorted from blood. Source of these receptors: a man younger than 35 in good health.

This chain links TRBV5-1 with TRBJ2-7, with D perhaps TRBD2 (5 bases). Germline CDR1 SGHRS, CDR2 YFSETQ. The CDR3 runs to 14 residues. V gave up 2 bases and J gave up 3 bases, with 12 bases separating them. CDR3 residues: CASSFSGRGYEQYF. The CDR3 DNA is TGCGCCAGCAGCTTTTCCGGCCGGGGCTACGAGCAGTACTTC.

This sequence joins TRBV10-3 and TRBJ2-5; the D is unclear. Germline-derived CDR1 and CDR2 are ENHRY and SYGVKD. V gave up 5 bases and J gave up 5 bases, with 9 bases separating them. CDR3 length: 12 residues. CDR3 coding DNA: TGTGCCATCAGTACCTCCCCGGAGACCCAGTACTTC. Residues: CAISTSPETQYF.

In this sample, this clone turned up once. V gene TRBV2 combines with J gene TRBJ2-1; the D is unclear. The V end lost 7 bases, the J end lost 8 bases, and 21 bases lay between the germline ends. The germline CDR1 and CDR2 sequences are SNHLY and FYNNEI. This CDR3 is built from 15 residues. The CDR3 nucleotides are TGTGCCAGCATGTCGGTGGGGTCCTATAATGATGAGCAGTTCTTC. This sequence encodes CASMSVGSYNDEQFF.

The CDR3 DNA is TGTGCCAGCAGCCCTAATGGAGATACGCAGTATTTT. It yields the protein CASSPNGDTQYF. J is TRBJ2-3 and V is TRBV7-6; D gene uncertain. V was cut by 5 bases and J by 5 bases, with 8 bases left in between. Looked up from germline, CDR1 is SGHVS and CDR2 is FNYEAQ. This CDR3 comprises 12 residues.

The V call is TRBV10-1, the J call TRBJ1-2, with TRBD1 as a possible D gene (6 bases). The germline V and J ends were trimmed by 6 bases and 6 bases, with 17 bases remaining between them. CDR1 and CDR2 from the germline V gene are WNHNN and SYGVQD (reference sequence). The CDR3 has 14 residues. The CDR3 here is CASRRFFHRDGYTF. The CDR3 DNA sequence: TGCGCCAGCAGGCGTTTTTTCCACAGGGATGGCTACACCTTC.

This chain connects TRBV6-5 to TRBJ2-2, with D uncertain. CDR1 and CDR2 (germline): MNHEY, SVGAGI. This CDR3 is 15 amino acids long. V gave up 7 bases and J gave up 2 bases, with 14 bases separating them. CDR3: CASTSDEVNTGELFF. CDR3 coding DNA: TGTGCCAGCACCAGTGACGAGGTTAACACCGGGGAGCTGTTTTTT.

As regards this clone: The junction shows a germline mismatch at one end, possibly a read error. This chain uses TRBV4-1 with TRBJ2-5, with TRBD1 matching over 8 bases. CDR1 and CDR2 from the germline V gene are MGHRA and YSYEKL. The CDR3 has 15 amino acids. CDR3 loop: CASSHPGTGQETQYF. Written as DNA, the CDR3 is TGCGCCAGTAGCCACCCCGGGACAGGCCAAGAGACCCAGTACTTC.

The chain employs TRBV29-1 and TRBJ1-2; D is undetermined. CDR1 and CDR2 from the germline V gene are SQVTM and ANQGSEA. The ends were cut back, 3 bases at V and 8 bases at J, with 19 bases in the middle. The CDR3 is 14 residues long. The CDR3 bases are TGCAGCGTTGATCAGTACAGTTTGGGAATCGGCTACACCTTC. This sequence encodes CSVDQYSLGIGYTF.